This T cell receptor (beta chain) was sequenced in a study of radiotherapy plus CTLA-4 blockade in lung cancer. Study at large: In approximately 17% of patients, objective responses were seen; 25% to 40% had disease control.

Comment on this clone: Its cognate antigen is unknown.

CDR3 length equals 15 residues. Germline lookup yields CDR1 LNHDA and CDR2 SQIVND (reference sequence). The J segment lost 6 bases and the V segment lost 3 bases, leaving 7 bases of the junction unmatched. The table came from immunoSEQ multiplex PCR; TCRdb's copy has only in-frame clones and leaves some out. The data contain about 78,000 clones, 86% of them singletons. Focal radiation plus CTLA-4 blockade with ipilimumab was administered to patients who had chemo-refractory metastatic non-small-cell lung cancer. Points from the study as a whole: The study found tumor-derived TCR clones expanded in blood after radiotherapy plus ipilimumab. Dynamics of early blood T cell clones, together with interferon-beta, were reportedly the best predictors of response.

The sequenced sample was peripheral blood, obtained from a patient treated with radiotherapy plus ipilimumab. The clonotype originates from a human donor with non-small cell lung cancer who had a partial response to radiotherapy plus ipilimumab. V usage is TRBV19 and J usage is TRBJ2-1; 8 nucleotides line up with TRBD2. The CDR3 DNA reads TGTGCCAGTAGTATCGGAGCGGGAGATCTCAATGAGCAGTTCTTC. Its translation: CASSIGAGDLNEQFF. Combining the CDR3 with reference TRBV19 and TRBJ2-1 gives the whole variable domain DGGITQSPKYLFRKEGQNVTLSCEQNLNHDAMYWYRQDPGQGLRLIYYSQIVNDFQKGDIAEGYSVSREKKESFPLTVTSAQKNPTAFYLCASSIGAGDLNEQFFGPGTRLTVL.